This TCR beta chain derives from a study of shared clonotypes between healthy human individuals. Using immunoSEQ multiplex PCR, the repertoire was profiled, and TCRdb retains in-frame clones only, with some absent. The sample holds millions of clones, 90% to 95% seen once. CD45RO-negative CD8 cells positively selected for CCR7 made up the naive population, which excluded terminally differentiated effector memory CD45RA+ cells. Looked up from germline, CDR1 is LNHNV and CDR2 is YYDKDF (reference sequence). This CDR3 region has 18 residues. V lost 3 bases to trimming and J lost 0 bases; unmatched junction nucleotides: 9.

Sequenced: naive CD8+ T cells from PBMCs. The sequence derives from a man between 18 and 29 years old in good health. Some clones in this sample may be carry-over from other donors' samples. V gene TRBV15 combines with J gene TRBJ2-2, with 8 bases that match TRBD1. The CDR3 sequence is CATSRPGQGASNTGELFF. CDR3 in DNA: TGTGCCACCAGCAGGCCCGGCCAGGGGGCCTCGAACACCGGGGAGCTGTTTTTT.